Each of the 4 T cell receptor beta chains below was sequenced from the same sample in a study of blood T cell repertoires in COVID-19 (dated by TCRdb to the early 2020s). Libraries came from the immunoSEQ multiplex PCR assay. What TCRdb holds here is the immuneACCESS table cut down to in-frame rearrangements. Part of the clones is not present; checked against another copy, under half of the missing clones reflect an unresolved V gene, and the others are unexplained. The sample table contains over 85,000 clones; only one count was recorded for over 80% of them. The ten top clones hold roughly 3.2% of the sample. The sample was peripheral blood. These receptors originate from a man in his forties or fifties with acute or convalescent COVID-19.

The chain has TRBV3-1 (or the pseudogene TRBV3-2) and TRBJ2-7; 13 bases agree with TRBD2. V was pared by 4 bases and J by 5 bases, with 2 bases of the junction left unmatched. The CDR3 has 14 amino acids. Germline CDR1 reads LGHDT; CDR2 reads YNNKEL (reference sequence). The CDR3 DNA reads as TGTGCCAGCAGCCCAGGACTAGCGGGAGACGAGCAGTACTTC. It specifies CASSPGLAGDEQYF.

For the CDR3, the DNA is TGTGCCAGCAGCAGAGGACAGGGGAGTTTTGGCTACACCTTC. Residues: CASSRGQGSFGYTF. The chain links TRBV7-2 to TRBJ1-2, with 9 positions matching TRBD1. CDR3 size: 14 residues. With V trimmed by 5 bases and J by 7 bases, 8 bases remained unmatched. CDR1 SGHTA and CDR2 FQGNSA come from the germline V gene.

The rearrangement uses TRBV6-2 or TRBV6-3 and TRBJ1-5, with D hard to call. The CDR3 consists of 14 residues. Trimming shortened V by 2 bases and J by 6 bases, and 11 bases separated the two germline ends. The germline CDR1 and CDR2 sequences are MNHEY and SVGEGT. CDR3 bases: TGTGCCAGCAGTTACGACGGCCGCGGTCAGCCCCAGCATTTT. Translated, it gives CASSYDGRGQPQHF.

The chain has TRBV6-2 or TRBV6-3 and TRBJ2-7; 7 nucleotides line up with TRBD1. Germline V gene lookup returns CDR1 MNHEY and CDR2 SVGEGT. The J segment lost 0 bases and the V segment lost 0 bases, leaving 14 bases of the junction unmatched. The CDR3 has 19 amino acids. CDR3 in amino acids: CASSYSMKVDRRSSYEQYF. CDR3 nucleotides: TGTGCCAGCAGTTACTCGATGAAGGTGGACAGGAGAAGCTCCTACGAGCAGTACTTC.